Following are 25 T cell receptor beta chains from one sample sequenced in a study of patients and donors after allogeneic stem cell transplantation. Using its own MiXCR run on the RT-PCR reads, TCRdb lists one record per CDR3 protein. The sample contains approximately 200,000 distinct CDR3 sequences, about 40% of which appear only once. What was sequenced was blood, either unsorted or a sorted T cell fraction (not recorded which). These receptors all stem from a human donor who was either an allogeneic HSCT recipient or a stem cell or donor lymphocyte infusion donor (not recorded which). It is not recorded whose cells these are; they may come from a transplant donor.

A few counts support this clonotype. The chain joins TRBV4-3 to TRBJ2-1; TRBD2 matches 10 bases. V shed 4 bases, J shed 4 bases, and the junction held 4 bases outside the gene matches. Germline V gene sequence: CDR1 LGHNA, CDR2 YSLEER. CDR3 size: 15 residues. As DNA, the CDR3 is TGCGCCAGCAGCCTACTAGCGGGGAGATACAATGAGCAGTTCTTC. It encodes CASSLLAGRYNEQFF.

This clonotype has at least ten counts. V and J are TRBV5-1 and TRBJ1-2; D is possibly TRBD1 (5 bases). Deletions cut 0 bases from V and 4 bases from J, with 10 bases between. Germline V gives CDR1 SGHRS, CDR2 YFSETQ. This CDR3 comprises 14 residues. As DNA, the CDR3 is TGCGCCAGCAGCTTGGTGGGGGTGTTCTATGGCTACACCTTC. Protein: CASSLVGVFYGYTF.

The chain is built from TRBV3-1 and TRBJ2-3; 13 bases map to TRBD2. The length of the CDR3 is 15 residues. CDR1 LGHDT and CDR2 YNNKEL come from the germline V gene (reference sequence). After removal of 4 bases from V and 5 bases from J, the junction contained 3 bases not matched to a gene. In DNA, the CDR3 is TGTGCCAGCAGCCTAAGACTAGCGGGAGGAGATACGCAGTATTTT. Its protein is CASSLRLAGGDTQYF.

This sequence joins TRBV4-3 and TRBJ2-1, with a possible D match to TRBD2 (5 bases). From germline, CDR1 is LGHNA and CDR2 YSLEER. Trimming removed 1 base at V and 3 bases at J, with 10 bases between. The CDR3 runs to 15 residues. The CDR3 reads CASSQVALIYNEQFF. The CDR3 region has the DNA TGCGCCAGCAGCCAAGTAGCGTTAATCTACAATGAGCAGTTCTTC.

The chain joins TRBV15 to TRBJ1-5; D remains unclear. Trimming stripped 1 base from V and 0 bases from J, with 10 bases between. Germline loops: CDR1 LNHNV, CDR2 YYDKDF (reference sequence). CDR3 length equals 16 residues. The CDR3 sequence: CATSRGGTYSNQPQHF. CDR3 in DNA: TGTGCCACCAGCAGAGGAGGAACTTATAGCAATCAGCCCCAGCATTTT. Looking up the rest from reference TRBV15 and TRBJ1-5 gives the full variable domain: DAMVIQNPRYQVTQFGKPVTLSCSQTLNHNVMYWYQQKSSQAPKLLFHYYDKDFNNEADTPDNFQSRRPNTSFCFLDIRSPGLGDTAMYLCATSRGGTYSNQPQHFGDGTRLSIL.

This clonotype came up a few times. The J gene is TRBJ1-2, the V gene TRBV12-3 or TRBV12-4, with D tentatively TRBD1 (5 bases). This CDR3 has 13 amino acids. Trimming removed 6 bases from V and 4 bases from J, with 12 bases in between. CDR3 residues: CASSPGSGYGYTF. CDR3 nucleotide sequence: TGTGCCAGCAGCCCAGGGTCGGGCTATGGCTACACCTTC.

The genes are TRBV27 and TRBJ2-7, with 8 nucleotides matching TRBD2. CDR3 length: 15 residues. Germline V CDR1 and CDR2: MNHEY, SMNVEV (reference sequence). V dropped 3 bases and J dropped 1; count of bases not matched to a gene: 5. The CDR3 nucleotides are TGTGCCAGCAGTTTTAGCGGGATCAAGTCCTACGAGCAGTACTTC. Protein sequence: CASSFSGIKSYEQYF.

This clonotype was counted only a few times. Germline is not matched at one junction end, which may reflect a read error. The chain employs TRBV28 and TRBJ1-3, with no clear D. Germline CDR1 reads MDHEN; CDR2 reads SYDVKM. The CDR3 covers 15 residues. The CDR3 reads CASTVGWLSGNNIYF. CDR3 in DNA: TGTGCCAGCACCGTAGGTTGGCTTTCTGGAAACAACATATATTTT.

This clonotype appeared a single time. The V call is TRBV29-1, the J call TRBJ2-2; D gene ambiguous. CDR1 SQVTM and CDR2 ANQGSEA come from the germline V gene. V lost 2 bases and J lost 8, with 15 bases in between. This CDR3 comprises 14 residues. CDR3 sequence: CSVESPNPGGELFF. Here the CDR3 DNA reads TGCAGCGTTGAAAGTCCCAACCCCGGTGGGGAGCTGTTTTTT.

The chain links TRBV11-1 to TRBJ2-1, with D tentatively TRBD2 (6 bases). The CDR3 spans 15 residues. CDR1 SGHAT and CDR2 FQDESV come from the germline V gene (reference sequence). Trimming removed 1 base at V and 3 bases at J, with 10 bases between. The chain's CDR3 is CASSLEIADYNEQFF. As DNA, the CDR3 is TGTGCCAGCAGCTTAGAGATAGCGGACTACAATGAGCAGTTCTTC.

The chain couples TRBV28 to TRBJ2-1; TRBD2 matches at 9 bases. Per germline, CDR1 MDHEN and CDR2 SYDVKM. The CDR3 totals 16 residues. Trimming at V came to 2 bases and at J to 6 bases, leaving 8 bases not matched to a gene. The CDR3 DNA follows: TGTGCCAGCAGTTTAGTCGGCGGGAGGGCCATCAATGAGCAGTTCTTC. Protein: CASSLVGGRAINEQFF. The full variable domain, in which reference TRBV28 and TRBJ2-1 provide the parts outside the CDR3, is DVKVTQSSRYLVKRTGEKVFLECVQDMDHENMFWYRQDPGLGLRLIYFSYDVKMKEKGDIPEGYSVSREKKERFSLILESASTNQTSMYLCASSLVGGRAINEQFFGPGTRLTVL.

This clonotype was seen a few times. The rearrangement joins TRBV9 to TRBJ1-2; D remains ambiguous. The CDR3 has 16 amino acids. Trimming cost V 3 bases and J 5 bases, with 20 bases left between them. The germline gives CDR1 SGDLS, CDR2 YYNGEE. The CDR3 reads CASSGAPGPVSYGYTF. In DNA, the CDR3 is TGTGCCAGCAGCGGAGCCCCGGGCCCAGTCTCGTATGGCTACACCTTC.

CDR3 residues: CASSFSDSNQPQHF. CDR3 nucleotide sequence: TGTGCCAGCAGTTTTTCCGATAGCAATCAGCCCCAGCATTTT. J is TRBJ1-5 and V is TRBV12-3 or TRBV12-4; unclear D gene. CDR3 length: 14 residues. Trimming took off 3 bases at V and 0 bases at J, with 6 bases between the two ends.

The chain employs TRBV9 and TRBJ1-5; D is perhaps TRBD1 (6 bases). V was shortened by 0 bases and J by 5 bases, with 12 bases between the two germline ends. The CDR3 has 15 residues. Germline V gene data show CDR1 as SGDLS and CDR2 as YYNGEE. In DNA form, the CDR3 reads TGTGCCAGCAGCGTAGAAGGGACATTCGATCAGCCCCAGCATTTT. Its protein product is CASSVEGTFDQPQHF.

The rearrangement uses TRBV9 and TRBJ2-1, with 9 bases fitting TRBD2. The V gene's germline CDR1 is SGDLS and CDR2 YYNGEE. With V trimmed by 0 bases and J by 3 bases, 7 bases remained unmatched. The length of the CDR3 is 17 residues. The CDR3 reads CASSVVGETSGYNEQFF. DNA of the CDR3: TGTGCCAGCAGCGTAGTCGGAGAGACTAGCGGCTACAATGAGCAGTTCTTC.

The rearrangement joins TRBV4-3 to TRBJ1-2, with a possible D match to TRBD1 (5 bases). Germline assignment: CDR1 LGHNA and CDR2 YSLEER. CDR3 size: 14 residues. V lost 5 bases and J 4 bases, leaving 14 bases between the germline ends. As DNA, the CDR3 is TGCGCCAGCAGCTTCTCAAGGGACCTCTATGGCTACACCTTC. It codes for CASSFSRDLYGYTF.

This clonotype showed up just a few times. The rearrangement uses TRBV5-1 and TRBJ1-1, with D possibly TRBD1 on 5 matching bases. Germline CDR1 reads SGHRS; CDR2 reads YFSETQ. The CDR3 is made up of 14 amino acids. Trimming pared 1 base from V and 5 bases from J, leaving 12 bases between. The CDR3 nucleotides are TGCGCCAGCAGCTTGCCGGGGCGGAGGACTGAAGCTTTCTTT. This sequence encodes CASSLPGRRTEAFF.

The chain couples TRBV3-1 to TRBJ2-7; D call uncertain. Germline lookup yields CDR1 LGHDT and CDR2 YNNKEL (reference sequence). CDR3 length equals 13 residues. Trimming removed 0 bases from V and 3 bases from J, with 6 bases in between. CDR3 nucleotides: TGTGCCAGCAGCCAAGATGGCCACTACGAGCAGTACTTC. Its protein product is CASSQDGHYEQYF.

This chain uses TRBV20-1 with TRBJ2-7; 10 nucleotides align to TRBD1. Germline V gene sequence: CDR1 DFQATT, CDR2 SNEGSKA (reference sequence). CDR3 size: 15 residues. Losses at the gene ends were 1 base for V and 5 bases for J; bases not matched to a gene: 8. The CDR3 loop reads CSARASGTGDHEQYF. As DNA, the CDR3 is TGCAGTGCTAGAGCCTCCGGGACAGGGGACCACGAGCAGTACTTC.

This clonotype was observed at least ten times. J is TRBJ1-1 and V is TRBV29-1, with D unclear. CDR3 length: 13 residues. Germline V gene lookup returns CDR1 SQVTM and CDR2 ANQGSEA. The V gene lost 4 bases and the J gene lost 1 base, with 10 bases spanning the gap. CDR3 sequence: CSVVPQQNTEAFF. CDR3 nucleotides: TGCAGCGTTGTCCCCCAGCAGAACACTGAAGCTTTCTTT.

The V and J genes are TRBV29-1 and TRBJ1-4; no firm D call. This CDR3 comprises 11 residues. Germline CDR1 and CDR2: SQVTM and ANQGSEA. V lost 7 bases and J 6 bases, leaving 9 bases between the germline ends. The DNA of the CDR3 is TGCAGCGCTGGACGGGATGAAAAACTGTTTTTT. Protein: CSAGRDEKLFF. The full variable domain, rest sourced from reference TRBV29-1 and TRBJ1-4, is SAVISQKPSRDICQRGTSLTIQCQVDSQVTMMFWYRQQPGQSLTLIATANQGSEATYESGFVIDKFPISRPNLTFSTLTVSNMSPEDSSIYLCSAGRDEKLFFGSGTQLSVL.

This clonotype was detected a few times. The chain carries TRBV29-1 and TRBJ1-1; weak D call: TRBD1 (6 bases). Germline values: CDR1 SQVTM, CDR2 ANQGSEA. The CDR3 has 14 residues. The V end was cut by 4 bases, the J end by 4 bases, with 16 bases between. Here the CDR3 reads CSVGGGHPFTEAFF. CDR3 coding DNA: TGCAGCGTTGGGGGGGGGCACCCCTTCACTGAAGCTTTCTTT.

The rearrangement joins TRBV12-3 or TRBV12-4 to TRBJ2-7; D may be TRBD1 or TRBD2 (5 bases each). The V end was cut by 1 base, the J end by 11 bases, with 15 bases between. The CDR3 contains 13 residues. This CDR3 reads CASSLVGDPIKYF. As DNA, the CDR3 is TGTGCCAGCAGTTTAGTAGGGGACCCCATAAAGTACTTC.

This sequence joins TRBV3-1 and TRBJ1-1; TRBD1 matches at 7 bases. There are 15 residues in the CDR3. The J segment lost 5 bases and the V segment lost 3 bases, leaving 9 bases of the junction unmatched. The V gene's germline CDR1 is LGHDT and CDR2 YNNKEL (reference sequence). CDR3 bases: TGTGCCAGCAGCCAGAAGAACAGGGGAAGTACTGAAGCTTTCTTT. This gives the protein CASSQKNRGSTEAFF. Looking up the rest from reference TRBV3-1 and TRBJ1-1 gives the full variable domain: DTAVSQTPKYLVTQMGNDKSIKCEQNLGHDTMYWYKQDSKKFLKIMFSYNNKELIINETVPNRFSPKSPDKAHLNLHINSLELGDSAVYFCASSQKNRGSTEAFFGQGTRLTVV.

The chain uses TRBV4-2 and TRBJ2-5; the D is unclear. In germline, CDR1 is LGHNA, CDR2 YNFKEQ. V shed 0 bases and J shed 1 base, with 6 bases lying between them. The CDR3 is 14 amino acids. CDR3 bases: TGTGCCAGCAGCCAAGATGGGCCCCAAGAGACCCAGTACTTC. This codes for CASSQDGPQETQYF.